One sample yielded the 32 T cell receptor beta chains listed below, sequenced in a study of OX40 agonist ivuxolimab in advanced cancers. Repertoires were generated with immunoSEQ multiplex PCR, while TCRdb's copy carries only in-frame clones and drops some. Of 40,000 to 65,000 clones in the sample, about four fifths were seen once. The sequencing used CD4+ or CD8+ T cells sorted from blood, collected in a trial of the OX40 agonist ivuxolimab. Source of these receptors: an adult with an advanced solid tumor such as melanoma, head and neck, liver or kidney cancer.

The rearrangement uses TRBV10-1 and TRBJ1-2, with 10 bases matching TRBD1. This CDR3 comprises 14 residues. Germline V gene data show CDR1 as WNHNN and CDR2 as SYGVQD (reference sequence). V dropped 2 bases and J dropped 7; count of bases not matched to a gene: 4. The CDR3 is CASSEGQGDLGYTF. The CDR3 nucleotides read TGCGCCAGCAGTGAGGGACAGGGGGACCTTGGCTACACCTTC.

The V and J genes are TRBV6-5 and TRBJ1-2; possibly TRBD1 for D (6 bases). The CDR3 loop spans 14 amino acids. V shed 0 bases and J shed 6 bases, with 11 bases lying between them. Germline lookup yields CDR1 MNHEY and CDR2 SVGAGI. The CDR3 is CASSYSQGLDGYTF. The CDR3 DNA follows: TGTGCCAGCAGTTACTCGCAGGGGCTGGATGGCTACACCTTC.

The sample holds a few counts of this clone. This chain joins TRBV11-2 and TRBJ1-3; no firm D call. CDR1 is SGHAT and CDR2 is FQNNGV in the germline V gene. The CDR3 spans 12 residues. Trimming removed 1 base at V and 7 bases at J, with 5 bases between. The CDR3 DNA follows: TGTGCCAGCAGCTTAGGAGGGAACACCATATATTTT. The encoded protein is CASSLGGNTIYF.

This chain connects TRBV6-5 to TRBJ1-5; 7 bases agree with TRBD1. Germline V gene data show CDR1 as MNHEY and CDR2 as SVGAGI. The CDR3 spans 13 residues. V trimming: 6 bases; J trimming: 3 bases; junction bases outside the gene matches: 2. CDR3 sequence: CASRDRVNQPQHF. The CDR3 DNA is TGTGCCAGCAGAGACAGGGTCAATCAGCCCCAGCATTTT.

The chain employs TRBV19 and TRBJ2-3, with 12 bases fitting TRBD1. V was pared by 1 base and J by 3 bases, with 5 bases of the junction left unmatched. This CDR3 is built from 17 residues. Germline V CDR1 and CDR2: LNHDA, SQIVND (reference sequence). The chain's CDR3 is CASSIGGQGAGTDTQYF. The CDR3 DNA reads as TGTGCCAGTAGTATAGGGGGACAGGGGGCGGGTACAGATACGCAGTATTTT.

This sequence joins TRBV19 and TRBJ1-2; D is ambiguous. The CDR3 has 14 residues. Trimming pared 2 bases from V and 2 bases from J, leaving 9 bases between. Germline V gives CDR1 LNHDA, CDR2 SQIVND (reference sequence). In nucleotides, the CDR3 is TGTGCCAGTAGTATACAGGCCGAAAACTATGGCTACACCTTC. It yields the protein CASSIQAENYGYTF.

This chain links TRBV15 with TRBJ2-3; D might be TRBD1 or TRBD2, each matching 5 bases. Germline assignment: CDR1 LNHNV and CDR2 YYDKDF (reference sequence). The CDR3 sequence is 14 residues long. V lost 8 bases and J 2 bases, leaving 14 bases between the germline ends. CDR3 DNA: TGTGCCACCCGAAGGACGGGGACCACAGATACGCAGTATTTT. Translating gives CATRRTGTTDTQYF.

The CDR3 bases are TGTGCCAGCAGAAAGGACAGGGCGGCGGGCACTGAAGCTTTCTTT. Its protein is CASRKDRAAGTEAFF. The chain combines TRBV25-1 with TRBJ1-1, with TRBD1 matching 8 bases. Germline trimming cut 6 bases from V and 4 bases from J; bases unmatched to any gene: 10. This CDR3 has 15 residues. Germline-derived CDR1 and CDR2 are MGHDK and SYGVNS. Together with reference TRBV25-1 and TRBJ1-1, the CDR3 gives the full variable domain: EADIYQTPRYLVIGTGKKITLECSQTMGHDKMYWYQQDPGMELHLIHYSYGVNSTEKGDLSSESTVSRIRTEHFPLTLESARPSHTSQYLCASRKDRAAGTEAFFGQGTRLTVV.

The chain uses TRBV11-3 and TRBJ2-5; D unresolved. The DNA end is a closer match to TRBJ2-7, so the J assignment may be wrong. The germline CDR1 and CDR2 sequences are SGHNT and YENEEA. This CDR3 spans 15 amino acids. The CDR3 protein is CASIKTTGLSYEQYF. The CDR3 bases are TGTGCCAGCATCAAAACTACGGGCCTATCCTACGAGCAGTACTTC.

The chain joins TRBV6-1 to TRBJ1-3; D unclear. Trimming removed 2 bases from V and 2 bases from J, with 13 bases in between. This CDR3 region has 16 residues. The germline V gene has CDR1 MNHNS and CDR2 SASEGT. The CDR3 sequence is CASSEHPTEPGNTIYF. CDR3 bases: TGTGCCAGCAGTGAACATCCGACGGAACCTGGAAACACCATATATTTT.

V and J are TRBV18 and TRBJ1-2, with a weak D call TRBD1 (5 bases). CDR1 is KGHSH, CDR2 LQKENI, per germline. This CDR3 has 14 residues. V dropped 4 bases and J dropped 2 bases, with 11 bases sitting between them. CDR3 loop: CASSLGTENYGYTF. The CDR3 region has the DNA TGTGCCAGCTCACTTGGGACCGAGAACTATGGCTACACCTTC.

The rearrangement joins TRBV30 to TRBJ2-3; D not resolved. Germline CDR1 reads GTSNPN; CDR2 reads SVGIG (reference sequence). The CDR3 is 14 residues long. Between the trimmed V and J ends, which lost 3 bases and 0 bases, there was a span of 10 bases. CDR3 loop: CAWRGFGSTDTQYF. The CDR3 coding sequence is TGTGCCTGGAGGGGATTCGGGAGCACAGATACGCAGTATTTT. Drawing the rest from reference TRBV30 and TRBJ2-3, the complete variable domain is SQTIHQWPATLVQPVGSPLSLECTVEGTSNPNLYWYRQAAGRGLQLLFYSVGIGQISSEVPQNLSASRPQDRQFILSSKKLLLSDSGFYLCAWRGFGSTDTQYFGPGTRLTVL.

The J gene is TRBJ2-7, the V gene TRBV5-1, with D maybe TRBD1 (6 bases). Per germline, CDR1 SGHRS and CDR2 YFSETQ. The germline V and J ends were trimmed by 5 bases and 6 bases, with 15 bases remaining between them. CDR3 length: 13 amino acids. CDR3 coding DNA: TGCGCCAGCAGTTCCGGGACAATTTTCGAGCAGTACTTC. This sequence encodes CASSSGTIFEQYF.

The DNA for the CDR3 is TGTGCCAGTAGTATGATGGTAAATCAGCCCCAGCATTTT. Translating it yields CASSMMVNQPQHF. The V and J genes are TRBV19 and TRBJ1-5; unclear D gene. CDR3 size: 13 residues. Trimming took 3 bases from V and 4 from J, leaving 7 bases between them. CDR1 LNHDA and CDR2 SQIVND come from the germline V gene (reference sequence).

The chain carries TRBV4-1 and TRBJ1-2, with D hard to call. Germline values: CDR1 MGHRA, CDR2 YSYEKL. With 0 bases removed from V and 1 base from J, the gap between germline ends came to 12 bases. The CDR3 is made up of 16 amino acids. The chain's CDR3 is CASSQDKDGVNYGYTF. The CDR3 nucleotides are TGCGCCAGCAGCCAAGATAAAGACGGGGTTAACTATGGCTACACCTTC.

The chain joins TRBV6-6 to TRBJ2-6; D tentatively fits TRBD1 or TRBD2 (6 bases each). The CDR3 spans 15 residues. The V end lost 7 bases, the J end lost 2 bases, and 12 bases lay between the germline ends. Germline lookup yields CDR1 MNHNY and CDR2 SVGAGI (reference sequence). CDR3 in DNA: TGTGCCAGCAACCCGAGGGGGGCTGGGGCCAACGTCCTGACTTTC. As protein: CASNPRGAGANVLTF.

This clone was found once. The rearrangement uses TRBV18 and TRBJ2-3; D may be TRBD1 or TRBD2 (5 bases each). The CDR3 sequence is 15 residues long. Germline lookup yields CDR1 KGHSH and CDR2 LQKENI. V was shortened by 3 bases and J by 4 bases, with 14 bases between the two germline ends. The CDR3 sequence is CASSPGGGYADTQYF. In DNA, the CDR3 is TGTGCCAGCTCACCCGGTGGGGGATACGCAGATACGCAGTATTTT.

Here the CDR3 reads CASSADRGGGEKLFF. The CDR3 nucleotides are TGTGCCAGCAGCGCTGACAGGGGTGGCGGTGAAAAACTGTTTTTT. The V call is TRBV11-3, the J call TRBJ1-4, with TRBD1 matching over 8 bases. In germline, CDR1 is SGHNT, CDR2 YENEEA. V lost 5 bases to trimming and J lost 7 bases; unmatched junction nucleotides: 9. This CDR3 is built from 15 residues. The variable domain in full, completed from reference TRBV11-3 and TRBJ1-4, reads EAGVVQSPRYKIIEKKQPVAFWCNPISGHNTLYWYLQNLGQGPELLIRYENEEAVDDSQLPKDRFSAERLKGVDSTLKIQPAELGDSAVYLCASSADRGGGEKLFFGSGTQLSVL.

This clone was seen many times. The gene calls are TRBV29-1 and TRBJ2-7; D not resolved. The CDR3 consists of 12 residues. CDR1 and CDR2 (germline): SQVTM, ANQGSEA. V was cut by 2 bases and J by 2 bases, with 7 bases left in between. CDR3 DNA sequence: TGCAGCGTTGAAAATGCGCCCTACGAGCAGTACTTC. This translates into CSVENAPYEQYF.

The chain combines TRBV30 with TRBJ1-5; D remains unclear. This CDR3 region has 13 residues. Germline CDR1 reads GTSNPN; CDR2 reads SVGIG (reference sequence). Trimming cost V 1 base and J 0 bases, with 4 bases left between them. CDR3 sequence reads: CAWSDSSNQPQHF. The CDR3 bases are TGTGCCTGGAGTGACTCTAGCAATCAGCCCCAGCATTTT.

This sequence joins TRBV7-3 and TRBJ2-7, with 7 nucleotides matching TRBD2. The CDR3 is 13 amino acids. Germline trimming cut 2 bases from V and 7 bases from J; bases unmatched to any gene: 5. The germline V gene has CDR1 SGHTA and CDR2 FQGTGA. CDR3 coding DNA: TGTGCCAGCAGCTTAGGACTAGGGGAGGAGCAGTACTTC. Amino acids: CASSLGLGEEQYF.

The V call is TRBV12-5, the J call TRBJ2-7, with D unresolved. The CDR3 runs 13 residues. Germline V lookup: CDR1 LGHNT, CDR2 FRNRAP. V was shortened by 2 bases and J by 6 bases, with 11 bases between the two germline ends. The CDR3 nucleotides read TGTGCTAGTGGTTTGACGGCGAGGCCCGAGCAGTACTTC. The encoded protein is CASGLTARPEQYF.

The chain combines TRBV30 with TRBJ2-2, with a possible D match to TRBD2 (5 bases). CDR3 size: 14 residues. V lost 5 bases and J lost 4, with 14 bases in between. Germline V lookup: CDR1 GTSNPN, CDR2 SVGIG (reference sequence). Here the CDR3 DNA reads TGTGCCTGGGGGGTGACTAAGGGCACCGGGGAGCTGTTTTTT. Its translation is CAWGVTKGTGELFF.

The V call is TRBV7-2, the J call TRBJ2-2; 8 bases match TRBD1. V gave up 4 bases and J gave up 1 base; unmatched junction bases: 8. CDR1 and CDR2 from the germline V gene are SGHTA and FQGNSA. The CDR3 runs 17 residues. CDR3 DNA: TGTGCCAGCAGCTCTTTTTTTGGACAGGGGAACACCGGGGAGCTGTTTTTT. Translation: CASSSFFGQGNTGELFF.

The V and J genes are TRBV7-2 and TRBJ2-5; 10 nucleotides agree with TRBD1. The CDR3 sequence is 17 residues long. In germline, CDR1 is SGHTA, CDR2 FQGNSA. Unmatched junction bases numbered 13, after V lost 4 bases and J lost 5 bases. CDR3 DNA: TGTGCCAGCAGCTCCGCAGCTAGGACAGGGGGAACGGAGACCCAGTACTTC. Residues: CASSSAARTGGTETQYF.

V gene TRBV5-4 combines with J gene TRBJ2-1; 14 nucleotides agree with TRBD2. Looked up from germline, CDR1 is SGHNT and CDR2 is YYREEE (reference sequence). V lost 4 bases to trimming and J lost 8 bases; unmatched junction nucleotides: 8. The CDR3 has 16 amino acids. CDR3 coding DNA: TGTGCCAGCAGCCCGGGGGGGACTAGCGGGAGCGATGAGCAGTTCTTC. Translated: CASSPGGTSGSDEQFF.

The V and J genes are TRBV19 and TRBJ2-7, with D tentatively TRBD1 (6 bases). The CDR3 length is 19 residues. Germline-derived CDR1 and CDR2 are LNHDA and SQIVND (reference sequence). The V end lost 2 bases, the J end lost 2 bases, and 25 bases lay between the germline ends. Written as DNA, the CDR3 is TGTGCCAGTAGTATAAGAGGAGCAGGGGCCAGAAATACGCCCTACGAGCAGTACTTC. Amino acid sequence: CASSIRGAGARNTPYEQYF.

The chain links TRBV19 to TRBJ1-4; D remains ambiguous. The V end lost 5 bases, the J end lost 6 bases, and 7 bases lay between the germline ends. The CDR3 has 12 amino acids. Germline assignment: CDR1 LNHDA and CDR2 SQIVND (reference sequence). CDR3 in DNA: TGTGCCAGTAGTCCAGCAGATGAAAAACTGTTTTTT. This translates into CASSPADEKLFF. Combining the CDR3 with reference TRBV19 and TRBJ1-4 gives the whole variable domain DGGITQSPKYLFRKEGQNVTLSCEQNLNHDAMYWYRQDPGQGLRLIYYSQIVNDFQKGDIAEGYSVSREKKESFPLTVTSAQKNPTAFYLCASSPADEKLFFGSGTQLSVL.

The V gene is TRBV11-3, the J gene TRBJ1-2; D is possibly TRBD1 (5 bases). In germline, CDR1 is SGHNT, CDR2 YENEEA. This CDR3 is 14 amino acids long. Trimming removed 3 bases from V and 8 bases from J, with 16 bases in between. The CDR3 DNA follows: TGTGCCAGCAGCTTTTCGAACCAGGGTTACGGCTACACCTTC. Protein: CASSFSNQGYGYTF. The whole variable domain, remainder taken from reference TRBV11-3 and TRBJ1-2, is EAGVVQSPRYKIIEKKQPVAFWCNPISGHNTLYWYLQNLGQGPELLIRYENEEAVDDSQLPKDRFSAERLKGVDSTLKIQPAELGDSAVYLCASSFSNQGYGYTFGSGTRLTVV.

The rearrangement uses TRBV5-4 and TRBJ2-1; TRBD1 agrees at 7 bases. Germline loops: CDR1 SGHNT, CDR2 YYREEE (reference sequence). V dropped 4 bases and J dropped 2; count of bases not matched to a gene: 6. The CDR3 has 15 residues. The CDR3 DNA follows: TGTGCCAGCAGCACCCAGACAGGGCCCTACAATGAGCAGTTCTTC. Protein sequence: CASSTQTGPYNEQFF.

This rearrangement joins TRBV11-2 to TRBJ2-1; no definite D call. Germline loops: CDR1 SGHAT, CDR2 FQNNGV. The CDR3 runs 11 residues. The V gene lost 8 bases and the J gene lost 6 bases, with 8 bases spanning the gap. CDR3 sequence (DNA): TGTGCCAGCTCGGCAAGCAATGAGCAGTTCTTC. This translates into CASSASNEQFF.

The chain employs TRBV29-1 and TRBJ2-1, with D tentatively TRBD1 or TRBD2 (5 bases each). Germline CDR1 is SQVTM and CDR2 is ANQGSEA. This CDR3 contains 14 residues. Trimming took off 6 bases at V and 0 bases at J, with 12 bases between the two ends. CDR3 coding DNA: TGCAGCGTAGGGACCCCGAGCTCCTACAATGAGCAGTTCTTC. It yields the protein CSVGTPSSYNEQFF.